This T cell receptor beta chain came from a study of T cells in Graves' hyperthyroidism and ophthalmopathy. The J segment lost 6 bases and the V segment lost 6 bases, leaving 9 bases of the junction unmatched. Germline V lookup: CDR1 PRHDT, CDR2 FYEKMQ (reference sequence). The CDR3 runs 14 residues. Notes on the study in general: Ophthalmopathy was model-predicted a median around 6.7 months pre-onset.

This clonotype was recorded at least ten times. The antigen remains unidentified. TCR beta CDR3 region amplification was performed from RNA transcripts. A first-round RT-PCR of the TCR CDR3 used the HTBI primer set. TCRdb re-derived calls from the multiplex PCR reads in MiXCR, one entry per CDR3 protein. The sample shows hundreds of thousands of distinct CDR3 sequences, less than 25% of them seen only once. The cohort's ophthalmopathy patients, a group with duration under 3 months, had a Clinical Activity Score of at least 3 and a NOSPECS grade of at least 4. The receptor was derived from a woman in her 30s with Graves' ophthalmopathy. The chain joins TRBV13 to TRBJ1-1; 8 bases are shared with TRBD1. Sequenced sample: blood. Written as DNA, the CDR3 is TGTGCCAGCAGGCGGACAGGGACGGTGCCTGAAGCTTTCTTT. Encoded protein: CASRRTGTVPEAFF.